These T cell receptor beta chains were read from a single sample in a study of T cells expressing NK-cell markers. TCRdb re-called the 5' RACE reads and shows each CDR3 protein once, DNA omitted. The ten top clones account for approximately 12%, within a sample of 130,000 to 150,000 distinct CDR3 sequences. Material for sequencing was blood T cells: a sorted CD56 or NKG2C T cell subset, CD4+ or CD8+ T cells, or bulk PBMC T cells (not recorded which). The source is a man aged 18 to 35 in good health. CDR3s include the opening cysteine and the closing phenylalanine or tryptophan. The order of the fields is V gene, J gene, CDR3 protein.

v_gene: TRBV27; j_gene: TRBJ2-1; CDR3aa: CASSPGTSSYNEQFF
v_gene: TRBV5-6; j_gene: TRBJ2-7; CDR3aa: CASSIEYSYEQYF
v_gene: TRBV28; j_gene: TRBJ2-7; CDR3aa: CASRSSGSPWYF
v_gene: TRBV6-1; j_gene: TRBJ1-4; CDR3aa: CASSPTTGGGGYNEKLFF
v_gene: TRBV7-8; j_gene: TRBJ2-2; CDR3aa: CASSSLAGGVTGELFF
v_gene: TRBV29-1; j_gene: TRBJ2-1; CDR3aa: CSVLTNYNEQFF
v_gene: TRBV18; j_gene: TRBJ2-1; CDR3aa: CASPPPDSNEQFF
v_gene: TRBV12-3/TRBV12-4; j_gene: TRBJ1-2; CDR3aa: CASSSAGENGYTF
v_gene: TRBV12-3/TRBV12-4; j_gene: TRBJ1-2; CDR3aa: CASSTTGRPGYGYTF
v_gene: TRBV12-3/TRBV12-4; j_gene: TRBJ2-1; CDR3aa: CASVGIPSYNEQFF
v_gene: TRBV5-5; j_gene: TRBJ2-2; CDR3aa: CASSLDQGTQNTGELFF
v_gene: TRBV29-1; j_gene: TRBJ1-3; CDR3aa: CSVPDEPSGNTIYF
v_gene: TRBV7-2; j_gene: TRBJ2-1; CDR3aa: CASSLAVSSSSYNEQFF
v_gene: TRBV5-6; j_gene: TRBJ1-2; CDR3aa: CASTIGGNYGYTF
v_gene: TRBV7-2; j_gene: TRBJ1-4; CDR3aa: CASTWAGNEKLFF
v_gene: TRBV4-1; j_gene: TRBJ1-2; CDR3aa: CASSQDKSTGGYTF
v_gene: TRBV5-6; j_gene: TRBJ2-2; CDR3aa: CASRSGLDTGELFF
v_gene: TRBV5-6; j_gene: TRBJ2-2; CDR3aa: CASSLVSSGELFF
v_gene: TRBV7-6; j_gene: TRBJ2-5; CDR3aa: CASSLAGGWETQYF
v_gene: TRBV30; j_gene: TRBJ2-3; CDR3aa: CAWSAAGGSDTQYF
v_gene: TRBV28; j_gene: TRBJ1-1; CDR3aa: CASSLDREYTEAFF
v_gene: TRBV7-9; j_gene: TRBJ2-1; CDR3aa: CASGSGGELGFFDEQFF
v_gene: TRBV29-1; j_gene: TRBJ2-2; CDR3aa: CSAEGQGAWGELFF
v_gene: TRBV18; j_gene: TRBJ2-5; CDR3aa: CASSLLSGALEETQYF
v_gene: TRBV18; j_gene: TRBJ1-2; CDR3aa: CASCRDTDYGYTF
v_gene: TRBV5-1; j_gene: TRBJ2-1; CDR3aa: CASSLMDTQKDEQFF
v_gene: TRBV29-1; j_gene: TRBJ2-2; CDR3aa: CSVSGQANTGELFF
v_gene: TRBV6-1; j_gene: TRBJ2-1; CDR3aa: CASSPGTSSSYNEQFF
v_gene: TRBV27; j_gene: TRBJ1-3; CDR3aa: CASSPGLFGNTIYF
v_gene: TRBV30; j_gene: TRBJ2-3; CDR3aa: CAWSVNKPDTQYF
v_gene: TRBV19; j_gene: TRBJ2-5; CDR3aa: CASSTLGIVAEDEETQYF
v_gene: TRBV15; j_gene: TRBJ1-1; CDR3aa: CATFPTGVNTEAFF
v_gene: TRBV5-5; j_gene: TRBJ2-1; CDR3aa: CASSPTGGKYNEQFF
v_gene: TRBV20-1; j_gene: TRBJ2-5; CDR3aa: CSAPGGREGWETQYF
v_gene: TRBV3-1; j_gene: TRBJ1-4; CDR3aa: CASSQAGGLEKLFF
v_gene: TRBV12-3/TRBV12-4; j_gene: TRBJ2-1; CDR3aa: CASGPVGGQFF
v_gene: TRBV7-9; j_gene: TRBJ2-3; CDR3aa: CASSSTSGRPTDTQYF
v_gene: TRBV9; j_gene: TRBJ2-6; CDR3aa: CASSGEGTRDFSGANVLTF
v_gene: TRBV6-2/TRBV6-3; j_gene: TRBJ2-2; CDR3aa: CASSPSGTANTGELFF
v_gene: TRBV11-2; j_gene: TRBJ1-5; CDR3aa: CASSSAADRPQHF
v_gene: TRBV21-1; j_gene: TRBJ1-1; CDR3aa: CASPRGSTEAFF
v_gene: TRBV6-5; j_gene: TRBJ2-3; CDR3aa: CASSYHSGTADTQYF
v_gene: TRBV7-3; j_gene: TRBJ2-2; CDR3aa: CASSLTPAWGGDTGELFF
v_gene: TRBV12-3/TRBV12-4; j_gene: TRBJ1-3; CDR3aa: CASSPLWAEKIDTIYF
v_gene: TRBV15; j_gene: TRBJ2-3; CDR3aa: CATSHPTSLRDYDTQYF
v_gene: TRBV6-9; j_gene: TRBJ2-1; CDR3aa: CASSSNFTFRDRGRGEQFF
v_gene: TRBV4-2; j_gene: TRBJ2-1; CDR3aa: CASSQVGGAYNEQFF
v_gene: TRBV6-1; j_gene: TRBJ2-1; CDR3aa: CASSGSTFGEQFF
v_gene: TRBV11-2; j_gene: TRBJ2-3; CDR3aa: CASSSPGLSDTQYF